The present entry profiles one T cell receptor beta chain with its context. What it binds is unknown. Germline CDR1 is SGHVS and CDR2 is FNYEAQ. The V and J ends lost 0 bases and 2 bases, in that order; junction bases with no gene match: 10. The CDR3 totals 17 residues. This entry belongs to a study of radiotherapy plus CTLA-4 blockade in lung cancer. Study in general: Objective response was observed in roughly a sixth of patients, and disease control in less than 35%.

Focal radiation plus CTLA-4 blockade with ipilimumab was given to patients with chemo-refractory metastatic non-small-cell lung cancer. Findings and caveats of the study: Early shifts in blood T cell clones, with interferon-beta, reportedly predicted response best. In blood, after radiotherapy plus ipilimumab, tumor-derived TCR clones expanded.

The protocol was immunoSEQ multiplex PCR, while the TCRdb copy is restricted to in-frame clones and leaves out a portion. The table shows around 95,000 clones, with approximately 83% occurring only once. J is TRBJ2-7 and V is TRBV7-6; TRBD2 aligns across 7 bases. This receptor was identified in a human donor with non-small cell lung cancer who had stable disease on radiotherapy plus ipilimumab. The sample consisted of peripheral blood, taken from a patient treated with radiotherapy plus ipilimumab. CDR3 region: CASSLAGAGRIPYEQYF. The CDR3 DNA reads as TGTGCCAGCAGCTTAGCAGGAGCGGGGAGAATTCCCTACGAGCAGTACTTC. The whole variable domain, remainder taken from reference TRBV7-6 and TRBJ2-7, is GAGVSQSPRYKVTKRGQDVALRCDPISGHVSLYWYRQALGQGPEFLTYFNYEAQQDKSGLPNDRFSAERPEGSISTLTIQRTEQRDSAMYRCASSLAGAGRIPYEQYFGPGTRLTVT.